The sequence of this T cell receptor (beta chain) was determined in a study of blood T cells in healthy people across ages. The overall study: Template switching captured about one barcoded beta molecule per two T cells. The study's findings and limits: TCR beta diversity tracked closely with naive T cell percentage. Diversity figures based on one million T cells were deemed too low.

This clonotype came up a few times. Its specificity is unknown. V gave up 5 bases and J gave up 3 bases; unmatched junction bases: 2. Looked up from germline, CDR1 is DFQATT and CDR2 is SNEGSKA (reference sequence). The CDR3 covers 13 residues. A second PCR, run for about 6 to 11 cycles, used a sample-barcoded 5' primer plus a J-beta primer mix. Tags on each cDNA molecule came from a template-switch adaptor with 12 random nucleotides. TCRdb re-derived calls from the 5' RACE reads in MiXCR, one entry per CDR3 protein. The sample lists about a million distinct CDR3 sequences; around two fifths were seen once.

This sequence originates from a man aged 18 to 35 in good health. Input material: blood. This chain links TRBV20-1 with TRBJ1-2; 11 bases line up with TRBD1. CDR3 nucleotides: TGCAGTGCTGGGGACAGGGGGTACTATGGCTACACCTTC. Its protein product is CSAGDRGYYGYTF.